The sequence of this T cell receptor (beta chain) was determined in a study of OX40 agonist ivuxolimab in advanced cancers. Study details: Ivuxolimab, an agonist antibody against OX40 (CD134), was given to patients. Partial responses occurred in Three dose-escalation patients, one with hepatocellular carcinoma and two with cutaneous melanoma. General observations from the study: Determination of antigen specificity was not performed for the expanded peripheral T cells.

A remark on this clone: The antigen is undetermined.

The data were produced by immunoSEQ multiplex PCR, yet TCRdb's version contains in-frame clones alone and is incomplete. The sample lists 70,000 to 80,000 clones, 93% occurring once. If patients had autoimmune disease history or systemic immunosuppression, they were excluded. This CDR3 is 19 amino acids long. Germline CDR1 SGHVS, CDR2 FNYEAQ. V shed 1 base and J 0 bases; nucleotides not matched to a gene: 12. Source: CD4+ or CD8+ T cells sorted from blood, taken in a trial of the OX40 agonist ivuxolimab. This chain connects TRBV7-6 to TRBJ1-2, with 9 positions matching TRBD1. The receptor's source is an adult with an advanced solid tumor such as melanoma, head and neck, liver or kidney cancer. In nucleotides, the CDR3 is TGTGCCAGCAGCTTAGAACAGGCCACAGGGGGCGAAGCTAACTATGGCTACACCTTC. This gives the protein CASSLEQATGGEANYGYTF.